These 2 T cell receptor beta chains originate from one sample sequenced in a study of T cells in Graves' hyperthyroidism and ophthalmopathy. RNA transcripts gave rise to amplified TCR beta CDR3 regions. HTBI primers were employed in a first-round RT-PCR of the TCR CDR3. MiXCR was run by TCRdb on the multiplex PCR reads, yielding one entry per CDR3 protein. Among roughly 420,000 distinct CDR3 sequences listed, roughly 15% were seen once. Source material: blood. The origin of the receptors is a woman aged 18 to 35 with Graves' hyperthyroidism.

This clonotype was observed many times. The V gene is TRBV6-1, the J gene TRBJ2-7, with D perhaps TRBD1 or TRBD2 (6 bases each). The CDR3 sequence is 18 residues long. V was trimmed by 5 bases and J by 2 bases, leaving 25 bases between them. Germline V lookup: CDR1 MNHNS, CDR2 SASEGT. CDR3 region: CASSSPAGTGASAYEQYF. In DNA, the CDR3 is TGTGCCAGCAGTTCCCCCGCGGGGACGGGGGCATCGGCCTACGAGCAGTACTTC.

Only a few counts were recorded for this clonotype. This chain uses TRBV9 with TRBJ1-6; D not resolved. CDR1 SGDLS and CDR2 YYNGEE come from the germline V gene. Trimming stripped 0 bases from V and 9 bases from J, with 10 bases between. The CDR3 is 14 residues long. For the CDR3, the DNA is TGTGCCAGCAGCGTAGACATCTCGGCTTCACCCCTCCACTTT. Amino acids: CASSVDISASPLHF.